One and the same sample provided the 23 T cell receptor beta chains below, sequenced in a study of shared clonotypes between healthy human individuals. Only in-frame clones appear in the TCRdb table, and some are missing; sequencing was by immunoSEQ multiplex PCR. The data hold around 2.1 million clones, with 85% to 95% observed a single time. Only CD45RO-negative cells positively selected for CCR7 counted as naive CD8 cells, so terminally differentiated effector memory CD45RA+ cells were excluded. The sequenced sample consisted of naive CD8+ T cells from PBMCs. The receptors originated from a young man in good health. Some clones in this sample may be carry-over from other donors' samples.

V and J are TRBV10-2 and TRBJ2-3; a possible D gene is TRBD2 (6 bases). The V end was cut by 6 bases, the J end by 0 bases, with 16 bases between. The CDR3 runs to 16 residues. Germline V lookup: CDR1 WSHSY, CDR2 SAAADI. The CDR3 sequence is CASRDLLATSTDTQYF. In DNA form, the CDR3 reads TGCGCCAGCAGGGACCTTCTAGCGACTAGCACAGATACGCAGTATTTT.

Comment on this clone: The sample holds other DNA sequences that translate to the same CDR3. CDR3 residues: CASSPSGQGANQPQHF. The DNA for the CDR3 is TGTGCCAGCAGTCCCTCAGGACAGGGGGCGAATCAGCCCCAGCATTTT. V and J are TRBV27 and TRBJ1-5; 11 bases are shared with TRBD1. CDR3 size: 16 residues. V was pared by 5 bases and J by 4 bases, with 7 bases of the junction left unmatched. The germline CDR1 and CDR2 sequences are MNHEY and SMNVEV (reference sequence).

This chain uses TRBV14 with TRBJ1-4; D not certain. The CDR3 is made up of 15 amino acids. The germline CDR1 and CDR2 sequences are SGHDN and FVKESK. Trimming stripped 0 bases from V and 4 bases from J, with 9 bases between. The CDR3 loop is CASSQDRHLNEKLFF. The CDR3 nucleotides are TGTGCCAGCAGCCAAGATCGACACCTTAATGAAAAACTGTTTTTT.

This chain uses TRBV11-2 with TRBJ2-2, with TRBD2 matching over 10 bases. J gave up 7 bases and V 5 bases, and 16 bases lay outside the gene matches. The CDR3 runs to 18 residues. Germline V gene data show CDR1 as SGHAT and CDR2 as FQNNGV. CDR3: CASSPEAVLAGDDGELFF. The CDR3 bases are TGTGCCAGCAGCCCAGAGGCTGTCCTAGCGGGAGATGACGGGGAGCTGTTTTTT.

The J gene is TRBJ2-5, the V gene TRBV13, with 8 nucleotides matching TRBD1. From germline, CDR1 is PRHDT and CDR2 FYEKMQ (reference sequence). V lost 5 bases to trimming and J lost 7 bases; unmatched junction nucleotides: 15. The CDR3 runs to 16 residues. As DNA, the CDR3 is TGTGCCAGCAGCCCGCAAAGAGGACAGGGACGGGGGACCCAGTACTTC. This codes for CASSPQRGQGRGTQYF.

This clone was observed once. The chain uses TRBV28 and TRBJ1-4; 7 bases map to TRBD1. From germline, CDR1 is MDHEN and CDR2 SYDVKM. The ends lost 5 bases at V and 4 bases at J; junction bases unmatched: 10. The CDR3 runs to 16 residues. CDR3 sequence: CASSQHRGLGNEKLFF. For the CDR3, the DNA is TGTGCCAGCAGTCAACACAGGGGACTGGGTAATGAAAAACTGTTTTTT. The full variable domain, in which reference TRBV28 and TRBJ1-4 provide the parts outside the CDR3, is DVKVTQSSRYLVKRTGEKVFLECVQDMDHENMFWYRQDPGLGLRLIYFSYDVKMKEKGDIPEGYSVSREKKERFSLILESASTNQTSMYLCASSQHRGLGNEKLFFGSGTQLSVL.

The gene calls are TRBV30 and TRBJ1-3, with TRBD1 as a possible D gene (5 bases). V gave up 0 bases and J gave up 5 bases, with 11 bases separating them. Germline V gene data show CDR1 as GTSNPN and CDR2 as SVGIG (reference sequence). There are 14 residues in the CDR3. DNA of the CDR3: TGTGCCTGGAGTGTACGGGACGGACGAAACACCATATATTTT. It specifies CAWSVRDGRNTIYF.

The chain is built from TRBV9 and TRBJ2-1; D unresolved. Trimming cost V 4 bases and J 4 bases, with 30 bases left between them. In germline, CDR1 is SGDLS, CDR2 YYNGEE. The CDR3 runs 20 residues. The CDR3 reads CASSTPLDGVYRSNYNEQFF. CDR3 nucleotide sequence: TGTGCCAGCAGCACCCCTCTCGACGGAGTTTACCGCTCCAATTACAATGAGCAGTTCTTC.

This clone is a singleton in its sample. CDR3 coding DNA: TGCGCCAGCAGCCAAGACGGCGGCAGGGTGGGAACAGATACGCAGTATTTT. This sequence encodes CASSQDGGRVGTDTQYF. This chain uses TRBV4-1 with TRBJ2-3; the D gene is possibly TRBD1 (5 bases). CDR3 length equals 17 residues. Germline V gene data show CDR1 as MGHRA and CDR2 as YSYEKL. V gave up 0 bases and J gave up 3 bases, with 16 bases separating them.

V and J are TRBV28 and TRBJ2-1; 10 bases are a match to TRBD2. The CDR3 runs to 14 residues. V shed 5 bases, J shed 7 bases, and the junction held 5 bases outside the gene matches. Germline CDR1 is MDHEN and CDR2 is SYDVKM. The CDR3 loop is CASSLAGVANEQFF. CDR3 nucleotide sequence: TGTGCCAGCAGTCTAGCGGGAGTAGCGAATGAGCAGTTCTTC. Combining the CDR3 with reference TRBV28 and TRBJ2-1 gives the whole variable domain DVKVTQSSRYLVKRTGEKVFLECVQDMDHENMFWYRQDPGLGLRLIYFSYDVKMKEKGDIPEGYSVSREKKERFSLILESASTNQTSMYLCASSLAGVANEQFFGPGTRLTVL.

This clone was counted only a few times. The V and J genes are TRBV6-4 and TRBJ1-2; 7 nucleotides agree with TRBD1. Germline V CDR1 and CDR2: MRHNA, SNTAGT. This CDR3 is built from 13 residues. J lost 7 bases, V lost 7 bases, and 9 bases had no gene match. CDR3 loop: CASKKTGDSGYTF. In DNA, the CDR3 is TGTGCCAGCAAAAAAACAGGGGACTCTGGCTACACCTTC.

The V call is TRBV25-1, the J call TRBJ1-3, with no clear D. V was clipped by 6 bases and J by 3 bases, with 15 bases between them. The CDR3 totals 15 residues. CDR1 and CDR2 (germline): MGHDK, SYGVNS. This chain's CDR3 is CASRPEAGGGNTIYF. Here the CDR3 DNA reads TGTGCCAGCAGGCCCGAAGCAGGTGGTGGAAACACCATATATTTT.

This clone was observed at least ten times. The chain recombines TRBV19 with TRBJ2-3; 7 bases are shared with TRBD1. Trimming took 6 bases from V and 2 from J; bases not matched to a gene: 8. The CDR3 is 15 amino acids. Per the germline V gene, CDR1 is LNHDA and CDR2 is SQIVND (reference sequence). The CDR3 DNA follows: TGTGCCAGTAGCCTCCGGGACAGATTCACAGATACGCAGTATTTT. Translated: CASSLRDRFTDTQYF.

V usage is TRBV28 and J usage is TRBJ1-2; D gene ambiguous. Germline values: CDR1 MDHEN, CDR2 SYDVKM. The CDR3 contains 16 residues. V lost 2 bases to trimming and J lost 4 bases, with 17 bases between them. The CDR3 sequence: CASSLPRVGLSYGYTF. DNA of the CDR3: TGTGCCAGCAGTTTACCCCGGGTTGGCTTAAGCTATGGCTACACCTTC.

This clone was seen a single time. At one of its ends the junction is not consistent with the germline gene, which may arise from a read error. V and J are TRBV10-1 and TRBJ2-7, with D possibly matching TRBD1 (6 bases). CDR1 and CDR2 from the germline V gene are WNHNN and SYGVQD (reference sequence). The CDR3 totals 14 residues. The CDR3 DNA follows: TGCGCCAGTAGTGAGGGGGTGTCCCCCTACGAGCAGTACTTC. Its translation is CASSEGVSPYEQYF.

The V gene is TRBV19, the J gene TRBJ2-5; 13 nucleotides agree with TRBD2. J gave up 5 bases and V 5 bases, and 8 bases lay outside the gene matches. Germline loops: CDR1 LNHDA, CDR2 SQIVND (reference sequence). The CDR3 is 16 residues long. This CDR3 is CASSARLAGGRETQYF. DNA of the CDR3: TGTGCCAGTAGTGCCCGACTAGCGGGAGGAAGGGAGACCCAGTACTTC.

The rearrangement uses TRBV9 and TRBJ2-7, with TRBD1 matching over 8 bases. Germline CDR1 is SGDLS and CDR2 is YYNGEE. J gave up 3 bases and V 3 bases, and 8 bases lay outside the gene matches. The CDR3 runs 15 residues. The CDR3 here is CASSAEGQEYYEQYF. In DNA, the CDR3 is TGTGCCAGCAGCGCGGAGGGACAGGAATACTACGAGCAGTACTTC.

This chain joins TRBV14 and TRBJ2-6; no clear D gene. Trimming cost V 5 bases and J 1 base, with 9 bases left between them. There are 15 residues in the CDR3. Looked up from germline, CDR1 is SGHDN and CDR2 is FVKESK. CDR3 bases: TGTGCCAGCAGCTTCACGGGTTCTGGGGCCAACGTCCTGACTTTC. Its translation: CASSFTGSGANVLTF.

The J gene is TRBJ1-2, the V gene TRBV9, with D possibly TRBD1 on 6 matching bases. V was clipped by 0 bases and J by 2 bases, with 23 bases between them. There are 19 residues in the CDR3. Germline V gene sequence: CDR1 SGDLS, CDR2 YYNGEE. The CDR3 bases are TGTGCCAGCAGCGTAGCTACTACACAACAGGGTCCGTTAAACTATGGCTACACCTTC. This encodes CASSVATTQQGPLNYGYTF.

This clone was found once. CDR3 sequence (DNA): TGTGCCAGCAGCTTAGCCACAATGAAAGAGACCCAGTACTTC. Residues: CASSLATMKETQYF. V and J are TRBV7-9 and TRBJ2-5; D ambiguous. The CDR3 extends over 14 amino acids. The germline V and J ends were trimmed by 0 bases and 3 bases, with 8 bases remaining between them. Germline lookup yields CDR1 SEHNR and CDR2 FQNEAQ (reference sequence).

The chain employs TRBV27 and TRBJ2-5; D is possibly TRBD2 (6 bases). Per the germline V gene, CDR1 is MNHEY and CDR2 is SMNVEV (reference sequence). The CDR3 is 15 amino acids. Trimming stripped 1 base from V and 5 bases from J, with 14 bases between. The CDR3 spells CASSLFPGDVETQYF. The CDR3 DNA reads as TGTGCCAGCAGTTTATTTCCGGGAGACGTTGAGACCCAGTACTTC.

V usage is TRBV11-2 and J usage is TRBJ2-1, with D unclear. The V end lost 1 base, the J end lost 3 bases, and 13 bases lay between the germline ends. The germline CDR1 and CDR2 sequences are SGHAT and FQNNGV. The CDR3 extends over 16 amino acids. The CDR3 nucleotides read TGTGCCAGCAGCTTAGTCTCTGTGGCCCTCTACAATGAGCAGTTCTTC. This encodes CASSLVSVALYNEQFF.

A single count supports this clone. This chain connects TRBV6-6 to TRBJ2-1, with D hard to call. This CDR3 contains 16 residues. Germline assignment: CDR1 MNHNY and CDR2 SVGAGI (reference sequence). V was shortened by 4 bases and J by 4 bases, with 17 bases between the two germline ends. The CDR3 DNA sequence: TGTGCCAGCAGTTCCCCAGACCAAATCGGATACAATGAGCAGTTCTTC. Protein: CASSSPDQIGYNEQFF.